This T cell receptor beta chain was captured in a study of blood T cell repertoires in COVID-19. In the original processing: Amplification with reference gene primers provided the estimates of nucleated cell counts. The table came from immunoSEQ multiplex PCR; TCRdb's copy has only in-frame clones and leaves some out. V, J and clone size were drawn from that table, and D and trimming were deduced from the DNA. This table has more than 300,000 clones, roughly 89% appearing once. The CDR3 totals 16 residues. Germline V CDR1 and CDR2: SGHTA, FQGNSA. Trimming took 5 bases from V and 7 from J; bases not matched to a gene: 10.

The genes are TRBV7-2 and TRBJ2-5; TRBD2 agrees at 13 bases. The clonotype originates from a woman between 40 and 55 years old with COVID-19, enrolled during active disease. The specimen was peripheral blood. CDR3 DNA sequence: TGTGCCAGCAGCCTCAGGACTAGCGGGAGTATGGTGACCCAGTACTTC. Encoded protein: CASSLRTSGSMVTQYF.